The 26 T cell receptor beta chains reported below all come from one sample, sequenced in a study of Graves' ophthalmopathy and Graves' hyperthyroidism. Researchers took RNA transcripts and amplified TCR beta CDR3 regions from them. First-round RT-PCR employed HTBI primers, with a second-round multiplex PCR after it. TCRdb passed the multiplex PCR reads through MiXCR, listing each CDR3 protein once. The profile shows about 390,000 distinct CDR3 sequences, about 15% of them singletons. Sample: peripheral blood. These receptors came from an adult woman with stable Graves' hyperthyroidism.

The sample holds many counts of this clonotype. The chain recombines TRBV19 with TRBJ1-6; D unresolved. CDR3 length: 14 amino acids. CDR1 and CDR2 from the germline V gene are LNHDA and SQIVND (reference sequence). The ends were cut back, 4 bases at V and 7 bases at J, with 11 bases in the middle. The CDR3 DNA follows: TGTGCCAGTAGTACCTTGGACGGAAATTCACCCCTCCACTTT. Encoded protein: CASSTLDGNSPLHF. The full variable domain, its missing parts supplied by reference TRBV19 and TRBJ1-6, is DGGITQSPKYLFRKEGQNVTLSCEQNLNHDAMYWYRQDPGQGLRLIYYSQIVNDFQKGDIAEGYSVSREKKESFPLTVTSAQKNPTAFYLCASSTLDGNSPLHFGNGTRLTVT.

This clonotype has a count of ten or more. This chain uses TRBV2 with TRBJ1-2; 9 bases match TRBD1. V was clipped by 6 bases and J by 7 bases; unmatched bases: 6. Per the germline V gene, CDR1 is SNHLY and CDR2 is FYNNEI. CDR3 length equals 13 residues. CDR3: CASRVGQGSGYTF. CDR3 coding DNA: TGTGCCAGCAGAGTGGGACAGGGTTCTGGCTACACCTTC. Full variable domain (rest looked up from reference TRBV2 and TRBJ1-2): EPEVTQTPSHQVTQMGQEVILRCVPISNHLYFYWYRQILGQKVEFLVSFYNNEISEKSEIFDDQFSVERPDGSNFTLKIRSTKLEDSAMYFCASRVGQGSGYTFGSGTRLTVV.

This clonotype came up a few times. A single base separates this from a much larger clone, so it may be a read error. This chain joins TRBV24-1 and TRBJ2-7; no firm D call. Germline V lookup: CDR1 KGHDR, CDR2 SFDVKD. Trimming pared 3 bases from V and 6 bases from J, leaving 11 bases between. The CDR3 extends over 13 amino acids. Written as DNA, the CDR3 is TGTGCCACCAGTGATGCCACCGGCTGCGAGCAGTACTTC. It specifies CATSDATGCEQYF.

This clonotype was observed at least ten times. The CDR3 here is CASTRERAGNTIYF. In DNA, the CDR3 is TGTGCCAGCACGAGAGAGAGAGCTGGAAACACCATATATTTT. V gene TRBV6-5 combines with J gene TRBJ1-3, with D unclear. The CDR3 totals 14 residues. V gave up 7 bases and J gave up 2 bases, with 12 bases separating them. Germline assignment: CDR1 MNHEY and CDR2 SVGAGI.

This clonotype has more than one count but fewer than ten. This sequence may be a read error, since a much larger clone differs from it by one base. The chain joins TRBV13 to TRBJ2-7; tentative D call: TRBD2 (7 bases). Germline V gene lookup returns CDR1 PRHDT and CDR2 FYEKMQ (reference sequence). This CDR3 has 15 amino acids. The CDR3 here is CASLGGREPPYEQYF. CDR3 DNA: TGTGCCAGCCTAGGGGGGCGGGAGCCCCCCTACGAACAGTACTTC.

The gene calls are TRBV6-2 or TRBV6-3 and TRBJ1-2; unclear D gene. Germline-derived CDR1 and CDR2 are MNHEY and SVGEGT. The CDR3 covers 12 residues. The V gene lost 8 bases and the J gene lost 0 bases, with 7 bases spanning the gap. CDR3 sequence (DNA): TGTGCCAGCGGACGGGCTAACTATGGCTACACCTTC. Residues: CASGRANYGYTF.

This clonotype came up a few times. Given a much more abundant clone one base away, this may be a read error. The chain couples TRBV27 to TRBJ2-4; 13 bases match TRBD2. CDR1 MNHEY and CDR2 SMNVEV come from the germline V gene (reference sequence). The CDR3 has 16 amino acids. CDR3 residues: CASSSGLAGAKNIKYF. For the CDR3, the DNA is TGTGCCAGCAGTTCCGGACTAGCGGGAGCCAAAAACATTAAGTACTTC.

J is TRBJ2-5 and V is TRBV14; D gene ambiguous. The length of the CDR3 is 13 residues. Looked up from germline, CDR1 is SGHDN and CDR2 is FVKESK. Between the trimmed V and J ends, which lost 0 bases and 7 bases, there was a span of 9 bases. CDR3 nucleotides: TGTGCCAGCAGCCAAGACCCCATGGGGACCCAGTACTTC. This gives the protein CASSQDPMGTQYF.

This clonotype was counted many times. This chain links TRBV6-1 with TRBJ2-2, with a tentative D call TRBD1 (6 bases). Trimming cost V 8 bases and J 0 bases, with 7 bases left between them. This CDR3 is built from 13 residues. Looked up from germline, CDR1 is MNHNS and CDR2 is SASEGT. CDR3 nucleotide sequence: TGTGCCAGCGGACAGACGAACACCGGGGAGCTGTTTTTT. This encodes CASGQTNTGELFF.

The genes are TRBV4-2 and TRBJ1-5; possible D gene TRBD1, 5 bases. Germline V lookup: CDR1 LGHNA, CDR2 YNFKEQ. The CDR3 has 17 amino acids. The V end lost 0 bases, the J end lost 5 bases, and 17 bases lay between the germline ends. For the CDR3, the DNA is TGTGCCAGCAGCCAAGATTCGGTACAGGCTCTCCATCAGCCCCAGCATTTT. This gives the protein CASSQDSVQALHQPQHF.

This clonotype was counted many times. The chain carries TRBV28 and TRBJ2-7; D gene uncertain. V lost 3 bases, J lost 3 bases, and 6 bases lay in between. Looked up from germline, CDR1 is MDHEN and CDR2 is SYDVKM. This CDR3 contains 12 residues. The CDR3 bases are TGTGCCAGCAGTTTGATCAGCTACGAGCAGTACTTC. Translation gives CASSLISYEQYF.

Many counts were recorded for this clonotype. The chain is built from TRBV12-3 or TRBV12-4 and TRBJ2-7; 10 bases line up with TRBD1. This CDR3 contains 15 residues. V gave up 2 bases and J gave up 5 bases; unmatched junction bases: 6. In DNA, the CDR3 is TGTGCCAGCAGTTTAACCGGGACAGGGGTAGACGAGCAGTACTTC. Its translation is CASSLTGTGVDEQYF.

In its sample, this clonotype was seen many times. The J gene is TRBJ1-2, the V gene TRBV30; the D gene is possibly TRBD1 (5 bases). The CDR3 has 11 amino acids. The germline V gene has CDR1 GTSNPN and CDR2 SVGIG (reference sequence). DNA for the CDR3: TGTGCGGGGGGGAGGACCCGTGGCTACACCTTC. It codes for CAGGRTRGYTF.

There are many counts of this clonotype. The chain is built from TRBV20-1 and TRBJ2-7, with TRBD2 matching 16 bases. Germline V gives CDR1 DFQATT, CDR2 SNEGSKA (reference sequence). Germline trimming cut 6 bases from V and 6 bases from J; bases unmatched to any gene: 8. This CDR3 has 15 amino acids. CDR3: CSAGTSGRAVSEQYF. The CDR3 nucleotides read TGCAGTGCCGGGACTAGCGGGAGGGCCGTTTCCGAGCAGTACTTC.

The table lists this clonotype with many counts. The chain is built from TRBV12-3 or TRBV12-4 and TRBJ1-1; D gene uncertain. This CDR3 spans 14 amino acids. V lost 7 bases and J 0 bases, leaving 12 bases between the germline ends. The CDR3 loop is CASKHTGMNTEAFF. The CDR3 coding sequence is TGTGCCAGCAAACATACGGGGATGAACACTGAAGCTTTCTTT.

This chain connects TRBV19 to TRBJ1-5; a weak D match, TRBD1 (5 bases). Trimming removed 3 bases from V and 2 bases from J, with 14 bases in between. Looked up from germline, CDR1 is LNHDA and CDR2 is SQIVND (reference sequence). The CDR3 totals 16 residues. CDR3 sequence (DNA): TGTGCCAGTAGTATGTGGAGGGGAAGGGGCAATCAGCCCCAGCATTTT. It yields the protein CASSMWRGRGNQPQHF.

The sample holds many counts of this clonotype. The chain links TRBV30 to TRBJ1-5; perhaps TRBD1 as D (6 bases). Germline CDR1 GTSNPN, CDR2 SVGIG (reference sequence). V lost 2 bases and J lost 5, with 13 bases in between. The CDR3 has 14 amino acids. DNA for the CDR3: TGTGCCTGGAGTCAGGACAGCCCCTATCAGCCCCAGCATTTT. This translates into CAWSQDSPYQPQHF.

This clonotype has a count of ten or more. The chain combines TRBV20-1 with TRBJ2-7; D is undetermined. Germline values: CDR1 DFQATT, CDR2 SNEGSKA (reference sequence). The CDR3 is 13 residues long. V lost 0 bases and J 3 bases, leaving 9 bases between the germline ends. CDR3 in DNA: TGCAGTGCTAGAGATCTCGCTGACTACGAGCAGTACTTC. Encoded protein: CSARDLADYEQYF.

This clonotype was recorded at least ten times. This chain uses TRBV27 with TRBJ2-3; TRBD1 is a possible D gene (6 bases). Looked up from germline, CDR1 is MNHEY and CDR2 is SMNVEV (reference sequence). The CDR3 has 16 amino acids. The V and J ends lost 6 bases and 3 bases respectively, with 19 bases between them. Here the CDR3 DNA reads TGTGCCAGCAGCCACGACCCGACAGGATGGACAGATACGCAGTATTTT. Translation gives CASSHDPTGWTDTQYF.

The sample holds many counts of this clonotype. The gene calls are TRBV20-1 and TRBJ2-7; D ambiguous. V was trimmed by 0 bases and J by 5 bases, leaving 11 bases between them. Germline CDR1 reads DFQATT; CDR2 reads SNEGSKA (reference sequence). CDR3 length: 13 amino acids. The CDR3 coding sequence is TGCAGTGCTAGAGATCCGAAGTCCCACGAGCAGTACTTC. This codes for CSARDPKSHEQYF.

This clonotype was seen many times. V is TRBV3-1 and J is TRBJ1-1; D gene unclear. This CDR3 contains 13 residues. Trimming removed 0 bases at V and 6 bases at J, with 8 bases between. From germline, CDR1 is LGHDT and CDR2 YNNKEL (reference sequence). The CDR3 sequence: CASSQEGSPEAFF. CDR3 DNA: TGTGCCAGCAGCCAAGAGGGGTCCCCTGAAGCTTTCTTT.

There are many counts of this clonotype. The rearrangement uses TRBV6-5 and TRBJ1-1, with D hard to call. Trimming took 2 bases from V and 3 from J, leaving 10 bases between them. The CDR3 is 14 amino acids. Looked up from germline, CDR1 is MNHEY and CDR2 is SVGAGI. For the CDR3, the DNA is TGTGCCAGCAGTTACATCCCCGGCGACACTGAAGCTTTCTTT. This codes for CASSYIPGDTEAFF.

This clonotype has more than one count but fewer than ten. A much larger clonotype is one base distant, so this may be a read error. This chain joins TRBV6-1 and TRBJ1-6; TRBD1 agrees at 8 bases. CDR1 is MNHNS and CDR2 is SASEGT in the germline V gene. The CDR3 covers 14 residues. DNA for the CDR3: TGTTCCAGCACCGGGGACAGGAATAATTCACCCCTCCACTTT. Residues: CSSTGDRNNSPLHF.

The chain has TRBV27 and TRBJ2-2; TRBD2 agrees at 7 bases. V trimming: 1 base; J trimming: 6 bases; junction bases outside the gene matches: 2. The CDR3 contains 14 residues. CDR1 is MNHEY and CDR2 is SMNVEV in the germline V gene (reference sequence). This CDR3 reads CASSLWGGSGELFF. The CDR3 nucleotides are TGTGCCAGCAGTTTATGGGGGGGTTCCGGGGAGCTGTTTTTT.

The genes are TRBV5-1 and TRBJ2-5; 15 bases align to TRBD2. Germline CDR1 SGHRS, CDR2 YFSETQ. Trimming at V came to 4 bases and at J to 0 bases, leaving 7 bases not matched to a gene. The CDR3 runs to 18 residues. CDR3 protein: CASSPLGLAGGYQETQYF. DNA of the CDR3: TGCGCCAGCAGCCCCCTGGGACTAGCGGGGGGATACCAAGAGACCCAGTACTTC.

This clonotype occurred many times. This sequence joins TRBV12-3 or TRBV12-4 and TRBJ2-7; D is ambiguous. This CDR3 contains 14 residues. V was clipped by 7 bases and J by 6 bases, with 19 bases between them. CDR3 in DNA: TGTGCCAGCACCACCTCGGAGCTGGTAGGCGAGCAGTACTTC. Translation: CASTTSELVGEQYF.